The clone carrying this T cell receptor (beta chain) was counted between two and nine times. Its antigen remains unknown. This sample is drawn from a study of radiotherapy plus CTLA-4 blockade in lung cancer. The method was immunoSEQ multiplex PCR; TCRdb's version includes in-frame clones alone and lacks a portion of them. Of some 30,000 clones in the sample, around 80% are singletons; the top ten hold roughly 7.2%. Trimming removed 1 base from V and 3 bases from J; junction bases left unmatched: 7. Germline V lookup: CDR1 SGHTA, CDR2 FQGNSA. The CDR3 totals 16 residues. Study observations and caveats: Once radiotherapy plus ipilimumab had been given, TCR clones derived from tumor expanded in blood.

The TCR comes from a human donor with non-small cell lung cancer who had stable disease on radiotherapy plus ipilimumab. The material sequenced was peripheral blood, taken from a patient treated with radiotherapy plus ipilimumab. The chain has TRBV7-2 and TRBJ2-3; TRBD1 matches at 7 bases. The CDR3 DNA reads as TGTGCCAGCAGCTTAGATGACAGGGTTCTAACAGATACGCAGTATTTT. This codes for CASSLDDRVLTDTQYF.